This note documents a single T cell receptor beta chain sequence. Amplified TCR beta CDR3 regions came from RNA transcripts. The TCR CDR3 first-round RT-PCR relied on the HTBI primer set. TCRdb itself ran the multiplex PCR reads through MiXCR, one entry per CDR3 protein. The data contain hundreds of thousands of distinct CDR3 sequences, about 20% of them singletons. The data were obtained in a study of T cells in Graves' hyperthyroidism and ophthalmopathy. Germline lookup yields CDR1 LNHDA and CDR2 SQIVND (reference sequence). V gave up 5 bases and J gave up 3 bases; unmatched junction bases: 6. This CDR3 is 14 amino acids long.

The chain is built from TRBV19 and TRBJ1-2, with 7 bases that match TRBD1. The specimen sequenced was blood. The TCR sequence derives from a man aged 35-49 years with Graves' ophthalmopathy. CDR3 sequence (DNA): TGTGCCAGTAGTGCTTCCGGGACAGACTATGGCTACACCTTC. It specifies CASSASGTDYGYTF.